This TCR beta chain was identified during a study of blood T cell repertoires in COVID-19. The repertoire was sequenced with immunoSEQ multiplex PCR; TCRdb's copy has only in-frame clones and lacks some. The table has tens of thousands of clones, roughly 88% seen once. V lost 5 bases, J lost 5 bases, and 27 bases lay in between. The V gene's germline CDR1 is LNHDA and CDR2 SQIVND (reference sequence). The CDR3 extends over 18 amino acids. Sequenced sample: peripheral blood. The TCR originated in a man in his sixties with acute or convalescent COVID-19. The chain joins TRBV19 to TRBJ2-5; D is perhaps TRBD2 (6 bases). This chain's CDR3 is CASSRDPLGVAGGETQYF. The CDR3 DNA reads TGTGCCAGTAGTCGAGATCCACTAGGGGTCGCCGGGGGTGAGACCCAGTACTTC.